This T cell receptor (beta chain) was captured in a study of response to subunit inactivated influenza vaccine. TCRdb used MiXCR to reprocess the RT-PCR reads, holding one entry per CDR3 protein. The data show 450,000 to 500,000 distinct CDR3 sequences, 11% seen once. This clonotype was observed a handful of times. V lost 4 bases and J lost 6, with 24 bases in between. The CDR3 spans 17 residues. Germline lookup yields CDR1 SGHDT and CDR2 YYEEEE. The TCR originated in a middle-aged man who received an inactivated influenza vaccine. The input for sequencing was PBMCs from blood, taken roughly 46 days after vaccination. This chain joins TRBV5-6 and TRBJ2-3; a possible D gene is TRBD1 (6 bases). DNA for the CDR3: TGTGCCAGCAGCCCCTGGGGTGGTACTAGGGGGTACGATACGCAGTATTTT. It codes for CASSPWGGTRGYDTQYF.